Below are 9 T cell receptor beta chains sequenced from a single sample in a study of human thymus T cells. TCRdb's copy holds only in-frame clones and misses some; the assay was immunoSEQ multiplex PCR. This table has just over 45,000 clones, 95% appearing once. The source material was blood. The receptors stem from a girl younger than two with a congenital heart defect but otherwise immunologically healthy.

The CDR3 bases are TGTGCCAGTAGTATATGGGGGCAGGGGATCGGCAATGAGCAGTTCTTC. The encoded protein is CASSIWGQGIGNEQFF. V usage is TRBV19 and J usage is TRBJ2-1; D is perhaps TRBD1 (6 bases). CDR3 length: 16 residues. Trimming took off 2 bases at V and 6 bases at J, with 17 bases between the two ends. Germline V gene sequence: CDR1 LNHDA, CDR2 SQIVND (reference sequence).

The chain is built from TRBV25-1 and TRBJ2-5, with 12 bases identical to TRBD1. Per germline, CDR1 MGHDK and CDR2 SYGVNS. The CDR3 runs to 16 residues. J gave up 5 bases and V 1 base, and 5 bases lay outside the gene matches. The CDR3 protein is CASSELGTGGAETQYF. The CDR3 nucleotides are TGTGCCAGCAGTGAATTGGGGACAGGGGGCGCGGAGACCCAGTACTTC.

The chain combines TRBV18 with TRBJ1-5; possible D gene TRBD1, 5 bases. Per the germline V gene, CDR1 is KGHSH and CDR2 is LQKENI. V lost 6 bases and J lost 0, with 9 bases in between. This CDR3 is 14 amino acids long. CDR3 DNA sequence: TGTGCCAGCTCTGGGACGGCTAGCAATCAGCCCCAGCATTTT. It specifies CASSGTASNQPQHF.

This chain uses TRBV7-9 with TRBJ2-5; tentative D call: TRBD2 (5 bases). This CDR3 spans 13 amino acids. The germline V and J ends were trimmed by 2 bases and 2 bases, with 6 bases remaining between them. Germline CDR1 is SEHNR and CDR2 is FQNEAQ (reference sequence). The CDR3 here is CASSLKRQETQYF. The CDR3 DNA follows: TGTGCCAGCAGCTTAAAGCGGCAAGAGACCCAGTACTTC.

The V and J genes are TRBV4-2 and TRBJ2-1, with 9 bases lining up with TRBD2. Unmatched junction bases numbered 16, after V lost 6 bases and J lost 7 bases. The CDR3 contains 17 residues. In germline, CDR1 is LGHNA, CDR2 YNFKEQ. CDR3 in amino acids: CASSLLFSGSRGNEQFF. The CDR3 bases are TGTGCCAGCAGTCTATTATTTAGCGGGAGTCGAGGGAATGAGCAGTTCTTC.

The chain has TRBV10-3 and TRBJ2-3; unclear D gene. Per the germline V gene, CDR1 is ENHRY and CDR2 is SYGVKD. The V end was cut by 4 bases, the J end by 2 bases, with 13 bases between. The CDR3 is 15 residues long. The CDR3 DNA sequence: TGTGCCATCAGTGTTGGGGTAGGCCCCACAGATACGCAGTATTTT. This translates into CAISVGVGPTDTQYF.

The genes are TRBV28 and TRBJ2-4; TRBD2 matches at 14 bases. CDR3 length: 18 amino acids. The germline V gene encodes CDR1 MDHEN and CDR2 SYDVKM. J gave up 1 base and V 7 bases, and 9 bases lay outside the gene matches. The CDR3 spells CASKNGLAGGGAKNIQYF. As DNA, the CDR3 is TGTGCCAGCAAGAACGGACTAGCGGGAGGAGGGGCCAAAAACATTCAGTACTTC.

V usage is TRBV9 and J usage is TRBJ1-2; D gene ambiguous. This CDR3 has 15 amino acids. Germline CDR1 is SGDLS and CDR2 is YYNGEE. V was trimmed by 0 bases and J by 0 bases, leaving 9 bases between them. The CDR3 is CASSVGGSPNYGYTF. CDR3 nucleotide sequence: TGTGCCAGCAGCGTAGGGGGATCCCCTAACTATGGCTACACCTTC.

The chain couples TRBV9 to TRBJ2-3, with 12 nucleotides matching TRBD2. With 0 bases clipped from V and 6 bases from J, the junction kept 17 bases outside the gene matches. The CDR3 runs 20 residues. Germline V gene lookup returns CDR1 SGDLS and CDR2 YYNGEE. The CDR3 sequence is CASSVAPWLAGGRTGDTQYF. Here the CDR3 DNA reads TGTGCCAGCAGCGTAGCTCCCTGGCTAGCGGGAGGGCGGACCGGGGATACGCAGTATTTT.